The next 6 T cell receptor beta chains were all read from a single sample in a study of OX40 agonist ivuxolimab in advanced cancers. This table comes from immunoSEQ multiplex PCR, and its TCRdb copy is limited to in-frame clones, with some not included. This table has roughly 59,000 clones, 85% to 95% appearing once. This specimen was CD4+ or CD8+ T cells sorted from blood, taken in a trial of the OX40 agonist ivuxolimab. All receptors come from an adult with an advanced solid tumor such as melanoma, head and neck, liver or kidney cancer.

This chain joins TRBV18 and TRBJ2-7, with TRBD1 matching over 8 bases. V lost 3 bases and J lost 3; bases outside the gene matches: 4. The CDR3 is 14 amino acids. Germline CDR1 KGHSH, CDR2 LQKENI. The CDR3 DNA follows: TGTGCCAGCTCACCTCGGACAGGGCGCTACGAGCAGTACTTC. Residues: CASSPRTGRYEQYF.

This clone was seen once. The chain uses TRBV4-1 and TRBJ2-7; 7 nucleotides agree with TRBD2. V gave up 0 bases and J gave up 2 bases; unmatched junction bases: 7. The CDR3 has 16 residues. CDR1 MGHRA and CDR2 YSYEKL come from the germline V gene. CDR3: CASSQDLEGRAYEQYF. The DNA for the CDR3 is TGCGCCAGCAGCCAAGATCTTGAAGGGAGGGCCTACGAGCAGTACTTC.

The chain is built from TRBV10-1 and TRBJ2-3, with a possible D match to TRBD1 (6 bases). The germline gives CDR1 WNHNN, CDR2 SYGVQD (reference sequence). Trimming stripped 3 bases from V and 4 bases from J, with 11 bases between. This CDR3 is built from 14 residues. CDR3 loop: CASSDRQDPDTQYF. The CDR3, as DNA: TGCGCCAGCAGTGATAGACAGGATCCAGATACGCAGTATTTT.

This clone has just a few counts. This chain connects TRBV28 to TRBJ2-7; 9 bases match TRBD2. There are 18 residues in the CDR3. Per the germline V gene, CDR1 is MDHEN and CDR2 is SYDVKM. Trimming took 6 bases from V and 1 from J; bases not matched to a gene: 16. CDR3 nucleotide sequence: TGTGCCAGCAGCCCCCTAATAGGGGCGGGAGGGAGGTCCTACGAGCAGTACTTC. Encoded protein: CASSPLIGAGGRSYEQYF. Looking up the rest from reference TRBV28 and TRBJ2-7 gives the full variable domain: DVKVTQSSRYLVKRTGEKVFLECVQDMDHENMFWYRQDPGLGLRLIYFSYDVKMKEKGDIPEGYSVSREKKERFSLILESASTNQTSMYLCASSPLIGAGGRSYEQYFGPGTRLTVT.

This rearrangement joins TRBV27 to TRBJ2-5; 9 positions match TRBD2. Germline loops: CDR1 MNHEY, CDR2 SMNVEV (reference sequence). J was trimmed by 4 bases and V by 6 bases; bases with no gene match: 9. The CDR3 totals 15 residues. The CDR3 DNA follows: TGTGCCAGCAGCGTATTAGCGGGAGCGGCAGAGACCCAGTACTTC. Translation: CASSVLAGAAETQYF.

The chain has TRBV6-5 and TRBJ1-1, with a possible D match to TRBD1 (6 bases). The germline V and J ends were trimmed by 2 bases and 3 bases, with 10 bases remaining between them. Germline CDR1 reads MNHEY; CDR2 reads SVGAGI. The CDR3 spans 14 residues. The CDR3 DNA follows: TGTGCCAGCAGTTACGGGGAGGGGGACACTGAAGCTTTCTTT. Its translation is CASSYGEGDTEAFF.